The present TCR beta chain was sequenced within a study of identical twins. Study-level results: Out-of-frame TCR alpha sharing observed in monozygotic twins exceeded model estimates. Conclusions were based on cross-sectional statistical analysis, without following the same donors. Insertions ran lower in abundant cord blood beta clonotypes, though not in memory repertoires.

The CDR3 has 12 amino acids. Germline V CDR1 and CDR2: DFQATT, SNEGSKA (reference sequence). The V and J ends lost 6 bases and 6 bases respectively, with 13 bases between them. TCRdb re-called the 5' RACE reads with MiXCR, one entry per CDR3 protein. The data hold 1.5 million to 2 million distinct CDR3 sequences, with more than 30% observed a single time. Regarding this clonotype: Antigen specificity is unknown.

Sequenced input: cord blood. This sequence was found in a newborn girl in good health. The rearrangement joins TRBV20-1 to TRBJ2-3; D is ambiguous. The CDR3 spells CSALIRADTQYF. CDR3 nucleotide sequence: TGCAGTGCCCTAATACGGGCGGATACGCAGTATTTT.